The 21 T cell receptor beta chains presented below share a single source sample, sequenced in a study of T cell changes during pregnancy in multiple sclerosis. Repertoires were generated with immunoSEQ multiplex PCR, while TCRdb's copy carries only in-frame clones and drops some. The repertoire holds about 49,000 clones, around 93% seen once, with approximately 5.6% in the top ten. The sample here was CD8+ T cells from peripheral blood mononuclear cells, taken in the first trimester of pregnancy. The receptors originated from a female donor with multiple sclerosis, enrolled in a pregnancy study.

CDR3: CASRRGLGKPYEQYF. CDR3 DNA: TGCGCCAGCAGACGGGGACTCGGAAAACCCTACGAGCAGTACTTC. The chain joins TRBV4-1 to TRBJ2-7, with D maybe TRBD2 (6 bases). The CDR3 length is 15 residues. V lost 6 bases, J lost 2 bases, and 17 bases lay in between. Germline V gene lookup returns CDR1 MGHRA and CDR2 YSYEKL.

The CDR3 coding sequence is TGCGCCAGCAGCCAAGGACCGGCGGGAGGGAACACCGGGGAGCTGTTTTTT. Translation gives CASSQGPAGGNTGELFF. The chain joins TRBV4-3 to TRBJ2-2; 8 bases line up with TRBD2. The CDR3 runs to 17 residues. Losses at the gene ends were 1 base for V and 1 base for J; bases not matched to a gene: 5. In germline, CDR1 is LGHNA, CDR2 YSLEER.

V usage is TRBV4-3 and J usage is TRBJ2-1; D unclear. V was trimmed by 3 bases and J by 9 bases, leaving 9 bases between them. This CDR3 region has 12 residues. In germline, CDR1 is LGHNA, CDR2 YSLEER. CDR3 bases: TGCGCCAGCAGCCACAGACCGGGTGAGCAGTTCTTC. Encoded protein: CASSHRPGEQFF.

The chain links TRBV5-8 to TRBJ2-1; a weak D match, TRBD1 (6 bases). Germline V gives CDR1 SGHTS, CDR2 YDEGEE. V dropped 6 bases and J dropped 10 bases, with 26 bases sitting between them. The CDR3 extends over 16 amino acids. The CDR3, as DNA: TGTGCCAGCATTCCCCGGACAGACCCACCCCAATGGGAGCAGTTCTTC. The encoded protein is CASIPRTDPPQWEQFF.

The chain joins TRBV7-9 to TRBJ2-7; TRBD1 agrees at 8 bases. This CDR3 spans 15 amino acids. The V gene's germline CDR1 is SEHNR and CDR2 FQNEAQ (reference sequence). V trimming: 5 bases; J trimming: 1 base; junction bases outside the gene matches: 7. Here the CDR3 DNA reads TGTGCCAGCAGCGAAGGACAGGGTCTATCCTACGAGCAGTACTTC. Protein product: CASSEGQGLSYEQYF.

The chain joins TRBV19 to TRBJ2-7; 8 nucleotides line up with TRBD2. V lost 6 bases, J lost 1 base, and 8 bases stayed unmatched. In germline, CDR1 is LNHDA, CDR2 SQIVND (reference sequence). The CDR3 extends over 15 amino acids. CDR3 DNA sequence: TGTGCCAGTAGCGGACCCGGGACTAGTTCCTACGAGCAGTACTTC. Protein product: CASSGPGTSSYEQYF.

The rearrangement joins TRBV2 to TRBJ2-1; TRBD2 aligns across 14 bases. Germline V gene lookup returns CDR1 SNHLY and CDR2 FYNNEI. Trimming took 6 bases from V and 8 from J; bases not matched to a gene: 6. The CDR3 length is 15 residues. This chain's CDR3 is CASRGSGLAGDEQFF. In DNA, the CDR3 is TGTGCCAGCAGAGGTTCGGGACTAGCGGGAGATGAGCAGTTCTTC.

The J gene is TRBJ2-3, the V gene TRBV4-1, with a weak D call TRBD1 (6 bases). The V gene's germline CDR1 is MGHRA and CDR2 YSYEKL. The ends were cut back, 1 base at V and 5 bases at J, with 10 bases in the middle. The CDR3 totals 14 residues. CDR3 region: CASSQAQGQDTQYF. CDR3 bases: TGCGCCAGCAGCCAAGCACAGGGACAAGATACGCAGTATTTT.

The chain combines TRBV2 with TRBJ1-2; no reliable D call. The length of the CDR3 is 14 residues. V was cut by 2 bases and J by 1 base, with 8 bases left in between. CDR1 SNHLY and CDR2 FYNNEI come from the germline V gene. This chain's CDR3 is CASSESEHNYGYTF. The DNA of the CDR3 is TGTGCCAGCAGTGAATCGGAGCATAACTATGGCTACACCTTC.

V gene TRBV5-1 combines with J gene TRBJ2-3; TRBD1 matches at 7 bases. The CDR3 length is 15 residues. The germline gives CDR1 SGHRS, CDR2 YFSETQ. With V trimmed by 1 base and J by 0 bases, 2 bases remained unmatched. The CDR3 reads CASSLRTGSTDTQYF. The CDR3 DNA follows: TGCGCCAGCAGCTTGCGGACAGGTAGCACAGATACGCAGTATTTT.

About this clone: The sample has other DNA sequences that encode this CDR3 too. The chain employs TRBV27 and TRBJ1-1, with D possibly being TRBD1 (5 bases). The CDR3 contains 12 residues. V was clipped by 3 bases and J by 6 bases, with 8 bases between them. CDR1 is MNHEY, CDR2 SMNVEV, per germline (reference sequence). The CDR3 sequence is CASSFSGSEAFF. DNA for the CDR3: TGTGCCAGCAGTTTTTCAGGGTCTGAAGCTTTCTTT.

The rearrangement joins TRBV2 to TRBJ2-1; tentative D call: TRBD2 (6 bases). Germline CDR1 reads SNHLY; CDR2 reads FYNNEI. This CDR3 is built from 14 residues. V was pared by 4 bases and J by 14 bases, with 21 bases between. CDR3 sequence: CASSGYRELNPEFF. CDR3 in DNA: TGTGCCAGCAGTGGGTACCGGGAGCTCAACCCGGAGTTCTTC.

The chain employs TRBV4-1 and TRBJ2-5; D uncertain. The V and J ends lost 0 bases and 5 bases respectively, with 13 bases between them. CDR1 MGHRA and CDR2 YSYEKL come from the germline V gene. The CDR3 is made up of 15 amino acids. CDR3 residues: CASSQEFGTVETQYF. The DNA for the CDR3 is TGCGCCAGCAGCCAAGAATTCGGAACAGTGGAGACCCAGTACTTC.

The chain uses TRBV6-5 and TRBJ1-2, with 9 positions matching TRBD1. From germline, CDR1 is MNHEY and CDR2 SVGAGI. Trimming took 5 bases from V and 7 from J; bases not matched to a gene: 8. The CDR3 is 14 amino acids. CDR3 sequence (DNA): TGTGCCAGCAGTATGGGACAGGGAACTCCTGGCTACACCTTC. This translates into CASSMGQGTPGYTF.

The rearrangement uses TRBV9 and TRBJ2-7; 7 bases fit TRBD1. The CDR3 loop spans 15 amino acids. Per the germline V gene, CDR1 is SGDLS and CDR2 is YYNGEE. V was clipped by 0 bases and J by 0 bases; unmatched bases: 3. DNA of the CDR3: TGTGCCAGCAGCGTAGGGGCAGGGGGCTCCTACGAGCAGTACTTC. It specifies CASSVGAGGSYEQYF.

The chain employs TRBV2 and TRBJ2-2; 7 positions agree with TRBD2. Germline-derived CDR1 and CDR2 are SNHLY and FYNNEI. CDR3 length: 15 residues. The J segment lost 2 bases and the V segment lost 6 bases, leaving 6 bases of the junction unmatched. The CDR3 DNA follows: TGTGCCAGCAGCAGGCTAGCGGAAAACACCGGGGAGCTGTTTTTT. This sequence encodes CASSRLAENTGELFF.

The chain recombines TRBV6-6 with TRBJ1-5, with 9 bases aligning to TRBD1. The CDR3 sequence is 15 residues long. Looked up from germline, CDR1 is MNHNY and CDR2 is SVGAGI (reference sequence). V lost 6 bases to trimming and J lost 3 bases; unmatched junction nucleotides: 6. This CDR3 reads CASSPDRGNNQPQHF. CDR3 nucleotides: TGTGCCAGCAGCCCGGACAGGGGAAACAATCAGCCCCAGCATTTT.

The J gene is TRBJ2-5, the V gene TRBV7-9; the D is unclear. Trimming left V 7 bases short and J 4 bases short, with 13 bases between. The CDR3 consists of 13 residues. Germline CDR1 and CDR2: SEHNR and FQNEAQ (reference sequence). CDR3 DNA sequence: TGTGCCAGCACGGGTCCACCGGGAGAGACCCAGTACTTC. This encodes CASTGPPGETQYF.

The CDR3 loop is CASSRGQGASYGYTF. For the CDR3, the DNA is TGTGCCAGCAGCCGAGGACAGGGGGCGAGCTATGGCTACACCTTC. The chain is built from TRBV7-2 and TRBJ1-2; 11 bases are shared with TRBD1. The CDR3 runs to 15 residues. Germline values: CDR1 SGHTA, CDR2 FQGNSA. Trimming removed 5 bases from V and 4 bases from J; junction bases left unmatched: 6.

V and J are TRBV5-8 and TRBJ2-7, with TRBD2 as a possible D gene (6 bases). Trimming stripped 3 bases from V and 4 bases from J, with 11 bases between. The CDR3 consists of 13 residues. Germline-derived CDR1 and CDR2 are SGHTS and YDEGEE. The CDR3 protein is CASSWGVEYEQYF. The CDR3 nucleotides are TGTGCCAGCAGCTGGGGGGTGGAGTACGAGCAGTACTTC.

The chain joins TRBV6-5 to TRBJ2-2; 12 bases are shared with TRBD2. CDR3 length equals 15 residues. After removal of 2 bases from V and 7 bases from J, the junction contained 2 bases not matched to a gene. Germline loops: CDR1 MNHEY, CDR2 SVGAGI. CDR3 in DNA: TGTGCCAGCAGTTACGGGACTAGCGGGCACGGGGAGCTGTTTTTT. Translating gives CASSYGTSGHGELFF.